This T cell receptor (beta chain) was sequenced in a study of Ad26.COV2.S vaccination and SARS-CoV-2 variants. Study as a whole: The COV1001 Ad26.COV2.S trial arm included the donor. Ad26.COV2.S was injected intramuscularly once or twice, 56 days apart.

TCRdb keeps only in-frame clones here, not all; method: immunoSEQ multiplex PCR. This sample yields 300,000 to 400,000 clones, of which approximately 81% are seen a single time; 3.3% belongs to the top ten. The CDR3 totals 16 residues. V trimming: 1 base; J trimming: 13 bases; junction bases outside the gene matches: 18. Germline CDR1 reads LGHNA; CDR2 reads YNFKEQ. The treatment here: some 20 received Ad26.COV2.S at low or high dose, single or two shots; roughly 5 received placebo; per-sample allocation not given. Day 63 after the first injection of vaccine or placebo was the sampling time. This chain joins TRBV4-2 and TRBJ1-1, with 7 bases lining up with TRBD1. The TCR originated in a person aged 18-65 years who received the Ad26.COV2.S COVID-19 vaccine or a placebo. Sequenced material: peripheral blood, taken in a trial of Ad26.COV2.S vaccine versus placebo. The chain's CDR3 is CASSQGIRGSGTVGFF. CDR3 coding DNA: TGTGCCAGCAGCCAAGGAATCCGGGGGTCCGGGACAGTAGGTTTCTTT.